This T cell receptor (beta chain) was sequenced during a study of radiotherapy plus CTLA-4 blockade in lung cancer. Clones were sequenced by immunoSEQ multiplex PCR, and TCRdb holds only the in-frame ones, with some missing. The sample has about 49,000 clones; about 88% are singletons. Germline CDR1 and CDR2: SGHKS and YYEKEE (reference sequence). With 0 bases clipped from V and 0 bases from J, the junction kept 9 bases outside the gene matches. The CDR3 contains 17 residues. Material: peripheral blood, obtained from a patient treated with radiotherapy plus ipilimumab. The genes are TRBV5-5 and TRBJ2-7; 7 bases map to TRBD1. The TCR sequence derives from a human donor with non-small cell lung cancer whose response to radiotherapy plus ipilimumab could not be evaluated. The CDR3 region is CASSLEPTGASSYEQYF. CDR3 in DNA: TGTGCCAGCAGCTTGGAGCCAACAGGGGCAAGCTCCTACGAGCAGTACTTC.